The 18 T cell receptor beta chains presented below share a single source sample, sequenced in a study of OX40 agonist ivuxolimab in advanced cancers. The data were produced by immunoSEQ multiplex PCR, yet TCRdb's version contains in-frame clones alone and is incomplete. The sample has around 74,000 clones; 92% are singletons. The sample consisted of CD4+ or CD8+ T cells sorted from blood, taken in a trial of the OX40 agonist ivuxolimab. These receptors originate from an adult with an advanced solid tumor such as melanoma, head and neck, liver or kidney cancer.

In DNA, the CDR3 is TGTGCCAGCAGCGGGGGACCCGGAAGCGGGAGGGCTTACAATGAGCAGTTCTTC. It is translated as CASSGGPGSGRAYNEQFF. V is TRBV7-2 and J is TRBJ2-1; 10 nucleotides match TRBD2. CDR1 and CDR2 from the germline V gene are SGHTA and FQGNSA. This CDR3 region has 18 residues. The V and J ends lost 5 bases and 4 bases, in that order; junction bases with no gene match: 14.

This chain uses TRBV29-1 with TRBJ2-2; 7 bases are a match to TRBD1. CDR3 length equals 13 residues. J gave up 5 bases and V 6 bases, and 6 bases lay outside the gene matches. Germline-derived CDR1 and CDR2 are SQVTM and ANQGSEA. DNA of the CDR3: TGCAGCGTACTACTCAGGGGGACCGGGGAGCTGTTTTTT. Translated, it gives CSVLLRGTGELFF.

This rearrangement joins TRBV9 to TRBJ2-7, with 9 bases aligning to TRBD1. The CDR3 is 15 residues long. J lost 5 bases, V lost 3 bases, and 9 bases had no gene match. From germline, CDR1 is SGDLS and CDR2 YYNGEE. The CDR3 sequence is CASSASGTGPHEQYF. In DNA form, the CDR3 reads TGTGCCAGCAGCGCCTCCGGGACAGGGCCCCACGAGCAGTACTTC. Together with reference TRBV9 and TRBJ2-7, the CDR3 gives the full variable domain: DSGVTQTPKHLITATGQRVTLRCSPRSGDLSVYWYQQSLDQGLQFLIQYYNGEERAKGNILERFSAQQFPDLHSELNLSSLELGDSALYFCASSASGTGPHEQYFGPGTRLTVT.

CDR3 sequence reads: CAWHGQPGVGQYF. As DNA, the CDR3 is TGTGCCTGGCACGGACAGCCAGGCGTCGGGCAGTACTTC. The chain employs TRBV30 and TRBJ2-7; D possibly corresponds to TRBD1 (6 bases). Germline lookup yields CDR1 GTSNPN and CDR2 SVGIG (reference sequence). Trimming removed 5 bases at V and 9 bases at J, with 20 bases between. The CDR3 extends over 13 amino acids.

V usage is TRBV4-3 and J usage is TRBJ1-2; possible D gene TRBD1, 6 bases. This CDR3 has 15 residues. Trimming shortened V by 0 bases and J by 4 bases, and 12 bases separated the two germline ends. Germline-derived CDR1 and CDR2 are LGHNA and YSLEER. In nucleotides, the CDR3 is TGCGCCAGCAGCCAAGATCGGGGGCCCCCCTATGGCTACACCTTC. It specifies CASSQDRGPPYGYTF.

This sequence joins TRBV7-9 and TRBJ2-1; 11 nucleotides agree with TRBD2. CDR1 is SEHNR and CDR2 is FQNEAQ in the germline V gene (reference sequence). J gave up 5 bases and V 2 bases, and 2 bases lay outside the gene matches. This CDR3 spans 15 amino acids. The CDR3 region is CASSLLAGGNNEQFF. DNA of the CDR3: TGTGCCAGCAGCTTACTAGCGGGAGGCAACAATGAGCAGTTCTTC.

The V gene is TRBV6-4, the J gene TRBJ1-1; D call uncertain. Germline values: CDR1 MRHNA, CDR2 SNTAGT. The CDR3 consists of 13 residues. Deletions cut 6 bases from V and 1 base from J, with 9 bases between. CDR3 sequence: CASRRTENTEAFF. The CDR3 DNA follows: TGTGCCAGCAGGCGGACGGAGAACACTGAAGCTTTCTTT.

The V gene is TRBV9, the J gene TRBJ2-2; D call uncertain. This CDR3 has 15 amino acids. Germline CDR1 SGDLS, CDR2 YYNGEE. V lost 2 bases to trimming and J lost 2 bases, with 10 bases between them. CDR3 residues: CASSVKGSNTGELFF. The DNA of the CDR3 is TGTGCCAGCAGCGTGAAGGGTAGTAACACCGGGGAGCTGTTTTTT. Supplemented by reference TRBV9 and TRBJ2-2, the full variable domain reads DSGVTQTPKHLITATGQRVTLRCSPRSGDLSVYWYQQSLDQGLQFLIQYYNGEERAKGNILERFSAQQFPDLHSELNLSSLELGDSALYFCASSVKGSNTGELFFGEGSRLTVL.

The V call is TRBV7-9, the J call TRBJ2-3; 7 positions agree with TRBD2. CDR3 size: 15 residues. Trimming at V came to 6 bases and at J to 4 bases, leaving 10 bases not matched to a gene. Germline V CDR1 and CDR2: SEHNR, FQNEAQ (reference sequence). This chain's CDR3 is CASRVKGGPPDTQYF. In DNA form, the CDR3 reads TGTGCCAGCAGGGTTAAGGGAGGGCCGCCAGATACGCAGTATTTT.

This chain joins TRBV19 and TRBJ1-2, with TRBD1 matching over 8 bases. Germline CDR1 and CDR2: LNHDA and SQIVND (reference sequence). Trimming removed 9 bases from V and 4 bases from J; junction bases left unmatched: 7. CDR3 length: 13 residues. This CDR3 reads CASKGQVSYGYTF. CDR3 nucleotides: TGTGCCAGCAAGGGACAGGTTAGCTATGGCTACACCTTC.

This sequence joins TRBV4-2 and TRBJ1-4; TRBD1 aligns across 8 bases. Unmatched junction bases numbered 8, after V lost 3 bases and J lost 5 bases. Germline CDR1 is LGHNA and CDR2 is YNFKEQ. The CDR3 is 16 residues long. This CDR3 reads CASSQVGGTGNEKLFF. The CDR3 DNA reads as TGTGCCAGCAGCCAGGTGGGAGGGACAGGAAATGAAAAACTGTTTTTT.

V gene TRBV9 combines with J gene TRBJ2-7; D might be TRBD2 (5 bases). The CDR3 sequence is 16 residues long. The ends were cut back, 1 base at V and 2 bases at J, with 16 bases in the middle. Germline V gene sequence: CDR1 SGDLS, CDR2 YYNGEE. CDR3 bases: TGTGCCAGCAGCGTATACCCCCGGGGTAGACCCTACGAGCAGTACTTC. This translates into CASSVYPRGRPYEQYF.

V is TRBV15 and J is TRBJ2-7; TRBD1 agrees at 9 bases. Germline CDR1 reads LNHNV; CDR2 reads YYDKDF (reference sequence). The V and J ends lost 0 bases and 3 bases, in that order; junction bases with no gene match: 3. This CDR3 is built from 15 residues. The CDR3 coding sequence is TGTGCCACCAGCAGAGATATGACAGGGGGCTACGAGCAGTACTTC. This gives the protein CATSRDMTGGYEQYF.

J is TRBJ2-1 and V is TRBV6-5, with 13 bases that match TRBD2. The germline gives CDR1 MNHEY, CDR2 SVGAGI. The trim removed 5 bases at V and 5 bases at J, leaving 3 bases unmatched. This CDR3 contains 15 residues. The CDR3 is CASSKTSGRHNEQFF. The CDR3 DNA is TGTGCCAGCAGTAAGACTAGCGGGAGGCACAATGAGCAGTTCTTC.

J is TRBJ2-7 and V is TRBV7-3, with 7 bases matching TRBD2. Germline V gene lookup returns CDR1 SGHTA and CDR2 FQGTGA. Trimming cost V 3 bases and J 6 bases; bases outside gene matches: 5. The CDR3 runs 13 residues. DNA of the CDR3: TGTGCCAGCAGCTTGGCAGGGAGGGCCGAGCAGTACTTC. Translation: CASSLAGRAEQYF.

This chain links TRBV11-3 with TRBJ1-3; D might be TRBD1 (5 bases). This CDR3 has 14 residues. V was cut by 1 base and J by 2 bases, with 6 bases left in between. Germline CDR1 reads SGHNT; CDR2 reads YENEEA. The CDR3 sequence is CASSLARAGNTIYF. The CDR3 nucleotides are TGTGCCAGCAGCTTAGCCAGGGCTGGAAACACCATATATTTT.

The CDR3 loop is CASSPLAVSSDEQFF. In DNA, the CDR3 is TGTGCCAGCAGCCCCCTGGCTGTTTCTTCCGATGAGCAGTTCTTC. This chain uses TRBV7-8 with TRBJ2-1; D not resolved. The CDR3 is 15 amino acids. From germline, CDR1 is SGHVS and CDR2 FQNEAQ. V lost 5 bases to trimming and J lost 8 bases, with 19 bases between them. The whole variable domain, remainder taken from reference TRBV7-8 and TRBJ2-1, is GAGVSQSPRYKVAKRGQDVALRCDPISGHVSLFWYQQALGQGPEFLTYFQNEAQLDKSGLPSDRFFAERPEGSVSTLKIQRTQQEDSAVYLCASSPLAVSSDEQFFGPGTRLTVL.

The rearrangement links TRBV19 to TRBJ2-6; 9 bases are shared with TRBD1. Germline CDR1 reads LNHDA; CDR2 reads SQIVND (reference sequence). This CDR3 spans 17 amino acids. J lost 1 base, V lost 4 bases, and 5 bases had no gene match. CDR3 amino acids: CASSTTGGFSGANVLTF. In DNA, the CDR3 is TGTGCCAGTAGTACCACAGGGGGCTTTTCTGGGGCCAACGTCCTGACTTTC.